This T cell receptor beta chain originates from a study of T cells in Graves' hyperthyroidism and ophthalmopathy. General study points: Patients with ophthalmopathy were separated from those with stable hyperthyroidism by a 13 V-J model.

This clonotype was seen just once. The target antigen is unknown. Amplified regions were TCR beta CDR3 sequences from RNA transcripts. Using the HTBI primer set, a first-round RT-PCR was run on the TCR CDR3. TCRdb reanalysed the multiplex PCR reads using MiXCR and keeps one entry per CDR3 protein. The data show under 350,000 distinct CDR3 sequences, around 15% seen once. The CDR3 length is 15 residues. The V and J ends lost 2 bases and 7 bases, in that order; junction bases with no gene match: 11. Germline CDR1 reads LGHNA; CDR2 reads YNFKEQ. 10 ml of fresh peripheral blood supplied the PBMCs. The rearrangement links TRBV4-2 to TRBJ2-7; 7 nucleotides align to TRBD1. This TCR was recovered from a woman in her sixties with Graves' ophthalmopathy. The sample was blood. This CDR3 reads CASSQLAAPGGEQYF. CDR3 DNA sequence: TGTGCCAGCAGCCAACTTGCCGCGCCAGGGGGAGAGCAGTACTTC.